The 19 T cell receptor beta chains below were found in one sample sequenced in a study of blood T cell repertoires in COVID-19. Assay used: immunoSEQ multiplex PCR; TCRdb lists only in-frame clones, some missing. The sample includes about 190,000 clones, approximately 80% of them seen just once. Sequenced: peripheral blood. The receptors were gathered from a woman aged 45-65 years with acute or convalescent COVID-19.

The genes are TRBV28 and TRBJ2-1, with D possibly matching TRBD1 (6 bases). This CDR3 has 12 amino acids. The V end lost 8 bases, the J end lost 7 bases, and 12 bases lay between the germline ends. Germline values: CDR1 MDHEN, CDR2 SYDVKM. In DNA form, the CDR3 reads TGTGCCAGCGGACAGTTATTTAATGAGCAGTTCTTC. The encoded protein is CASGQLFNEQFF.

A single count supports this clone. This chain uses TRBV18 with TRBJ1-5; D may be TRBD1 (5 bases). This CDR3 region has 13 residues. The germline CDR1 and CDR2 sequences are KGHSH and LQKENI. V was cut by 2 bases and J by 5 bases, with 7 bases left in between. The CDR3 here is CASSPSGDQPQHF. CDR3 in DNA: TGTGCCAGCTCACCATCGGGGGATCAGCCCCAGCATTTT.

This clone was seen only a few times. V gene TRBV7-2 combines with J gene TRBJ2-7; D remains ambiguous. Trimming removed 5 bases at V and 1 base at J, with 3 bases between. From germline, CDR1 is SGHTA and CDR2 FQGNSA. The length of the CDR3 is 11 residues. The CDR3 nucleotides read TGTGCCAGCAGCCATTCCTACGAGCAGTACTTC. Its protein is CASSHSYEQYF. The whole variable domain, remainder taken from reference TRBV7-2 and TRBJ2-7, is GAGVSQSPSNKVTEKGKDVELRCDPISGHTALYWYRQSLGQGLEFLIYFQGNSAPDKSGLPSDRFSAERTGGSVSTLTIQRTQQEDSAVYLCASSHSYEQYFGPGTRLTVT.

V is TRBV5-5 and J is TRBJ2-3; 7 bases are a match to TRBD2. Germline assignment: CDR1 SGHKS and CDR2 YYEKEE (reference sequence). CDR3 length: 17 amino acids. Trimming removed 1 base from V and 11 bases from J; junction bases left unmatched: 19. The CDR3 DNA reads as TGTGCCAGCAGCTTGAGGTGGCTAGCGGACTCACTTGGTGAGCAGTATTTT. Protein product: CASSLRWLADSLGEQYF.

The J gene is TRBJ1-5, the V gene TRBV6-4; no reliable D call. Germline V lookup: CDR1 MRHNA, CDR2 SNTAGT. Trimming took off 5 bases at V and 1 base at J, with 18 bases between the two ends. The CDR3 extends over 17 amino acids. In DNA form, the CDR3 reads TGTGCCAGCAGTCCACCCTTCAAGGAGGCCAGCAATCAGCCCCAGCATTTT. This translates into CASSPPFKEASNQPQHF.

The chain uses TRBV27 and TRBJ1-6, with D perhaps TRBD1 (5 bases). Germline CDR1 MNHEY, CDR2 SMNVEV (reference sequence). V lost 2 bases to trimming and J lost 10 bases, with 9 bases between them. The CDR3 spans 13 residues. CDR3 protein: CASSLGAQSPLHF. DNA of the CDR3: TGTGCCAGCAGTTTAGGGGCGCAATCACCCCTCCACTTT.

The rearrangement links TRBV29-1 to TRBJ2-1, with D uncertain. The length of the CDR3 is 14 residues. Germline values: CDR1 SQVTM, CDR2 ANQGSEA. V was trimmed by 2 bases and J by 4 bases, leaving 12 bases between them. The CDR3 DNA reads TGCAGCGTTGAAACGTCGGAGTCATACAATGAGCAGTTCTTC. It encodes CSVETSESYNEQFF.

V and J are TRBV11-2 and TRBJ1-2, with a possible D match to TRBD1 (5 bases). The CDR3 contains 15 residues. V was trimmed by 1 base and J by 1 base, leaving 10 bases between them. Looked up from germline, CDR1 is SGHAT and CDR2 is FQNNGV. The CDR3 spells CASSLGPGLNYGYTF. The CDR3 DNA reads as TGTGCCAGCAGCTTAGGTCCAGGGCTTAACTATGGCTACACCTTC.

The genes are TRBV11-3 and TRBJ2-1; 8 bases are a match to TRBD1. Germline V CDR1 and CDR2: SGHNT, YENEEA. The CDR3 spans 15 residues. Losses at the gene ends were 5 bases for V and 3 bases for J; bases not matched to a gene: 6. The CDR3 sequence: CASSPRQGNYNEQFF. Written as DNA, the CDR3 is TGTGCCAGCAGCCCCCGACAGGGGAACTACAATGAGCAGTTCTTC.

This sequence joins TRBV6-1 and TRBJ1-6, with TRBD1 identical over 8 bases. The junction had 14 bases not matched to a gene; V was cut back by 4 bases and J by 0 bases. This CDR3 contains 20 residues. From germline, CDR1 is MNHNS and CDR2 SASEGT. The CDR3: CASSVPGQATLSSYNSPLHF. The DNA for the CDR3 is TGTGCCAGCAGTGTTCCGGGACAGGCTACTTTAAGCTCCTATAATTCACCCCTCCACTTT.

The chain couples TRBV7-2 to TRBJ2-3; D is perhaps TRBD2 (7 bases). Trimming pared 2 bases from V and 4 bases from J, leaving 13 bases between. The CDR3 is made up of 15 amino acids. Germline assignment: CDR1 SGHTA and CDR2 FQGNSA. CDR3 residues: CASSLTGGVADTQYF. In nucleotides, the CDR3 is TGTGCCAGCAGCTTAACGGGGGGCGTCGCAGATACGCAGTATTTT.

J is TRBJ2-7 and V is TRBV19, with D tentatively TRBD2 (6 bases). Trimming stripped 3 bases from V and 3 bases from J, with 18 bases between. Germline CDR1 reads LNHDA; CDR2 reads SQIVND (reference sequence). The length of the CDR3 is 16 residues. The CDR3 protein is CASSMAATSQFYEQYF. DNA of the CDR3: TGTGCCAGTAGTATGGCAGCAACTAGCCAATTCTACGAGCAGTACTTC.

J is TRBJ2-1 and V is TRBV11-2, with D perhaps matching TRBD1 (6 bases). The CDR3 extends over 15 amino acids. V was clipped by 0 bases and J by 4 bases, with 10 bases between them. Germline CDR1 SGHAT, CDR2 FQNNGV. In nucleotides, the CDR3 is TGTGCCAGCAGCTTAGAGGGCCAGGGGTACAATGAGCAGTTCTTC. Protein sequence: CASSLEGQGYNEQFF.

This chain links TRBV30 with TRBJ2-1; TRBD2 matches 8 bases. CDR1 and CDR2 (germline): GTSNPN, SVGIG (reference sequence). The CDR3 is 11 amino acids. V gave up 7 bases and J gave up 7 bases; unmatched junction bases: 3. The CDR3 nucleotides are TGTGCCTTGGCGGGGGGAAATGAGCAGTTCTTC. This codes for CALAGGNEQFF.

V and J are TRBV4-3 and TRBJ2-1; 14 bases map to TRBD2. Germline loops: CDR1 LGHNA, CDR2 YSLEER. The trim removed 6 bases at V and 4 bases at J, leaving 11 bases unmatched. The CDR3 length is 18 residues. As DNA, the CDR3 is TGCGCCAGCAGTCGTTCGACTAGCGGGAGGGCCGGTTACAATGAGCAGTTCTTC. It is translated as CASSRSTSGRAGYNEQFF.

This chain uses TRBV5-4 with TRBJ2-7; 7 nucleotides match TRBD1. CDR1 is SGHNT, CDR2 YYREEE, per germline (reference sequence). CDR3 length: 13 residues. Trimming removed 1 base from V and 7 bases from J; junction bases left unmatched: 5. CDR3 region: CASSLPQDREQYF. The CDR3 nucleotides read TGTGCCAGCAGCTTGCCCCAGGACAGGGAGCAGTACTTC.

CDR3 sequence: CSASPGYGPAGNTEAFF. CDR3 nucleotides: TGCAGTGCTAGTCCGGGGTACGGACCGGCTGGGAACACTGAAGCTTTCTTT. The chain carries TRBV20-1 and TRBJ1-1; D remains unclear. This CDR3 spans 17 amino acids. CDR1 and CDR2 (germline): DFQATT, SNEGSKA (reference sequence). V was trimmed by 3 bases and J by 1 base, leaving 21 bases between them.

V gene TRBV18 combines with J gene TRBJ2-6; no clear D. The CDR3 has 13 amino acids. From germline, CDR1 is KGHSH and CDR2 LQKENI. The ends were cut back, 3 bases at V and 4 bases at J, with 4 bases in the middle. In DNA, the CDR3 is TGTGCCAGCTCACCTCCAGGGGCCAACGTCCTGACTTTC. This encodes CASSPPGANVLTF. The full variable domain, rest sourced from reference TRBV18 and TRBJ2-6, is NAGVMQNPRHLVRRRGQEARLRCSPMKGHSHVYWYRQLPEEGLKFMVYLQKENIIDESGMPKERFSAEFPKEGPSILRIQQVVRGDSAAYFCASSPPGANVLTFGAGSRLTVL.

The rearrangement links TRBV27 to TRBJ1-2; 8 bases align to TRBD1. Trimming took 6 bases from V and 4 from J; bases not matched to a gene: 4. CDR1 MNHEY and CDR2 SMNVEV come from the germline V gene (reference sequence). This CDR3 spans 13 amino acids. CDR3 DNA: TGTGCCAGCAGCCACGGGACAGGCTATGGCTACACCTTC. Residues: CASSHGTGYGYTF.